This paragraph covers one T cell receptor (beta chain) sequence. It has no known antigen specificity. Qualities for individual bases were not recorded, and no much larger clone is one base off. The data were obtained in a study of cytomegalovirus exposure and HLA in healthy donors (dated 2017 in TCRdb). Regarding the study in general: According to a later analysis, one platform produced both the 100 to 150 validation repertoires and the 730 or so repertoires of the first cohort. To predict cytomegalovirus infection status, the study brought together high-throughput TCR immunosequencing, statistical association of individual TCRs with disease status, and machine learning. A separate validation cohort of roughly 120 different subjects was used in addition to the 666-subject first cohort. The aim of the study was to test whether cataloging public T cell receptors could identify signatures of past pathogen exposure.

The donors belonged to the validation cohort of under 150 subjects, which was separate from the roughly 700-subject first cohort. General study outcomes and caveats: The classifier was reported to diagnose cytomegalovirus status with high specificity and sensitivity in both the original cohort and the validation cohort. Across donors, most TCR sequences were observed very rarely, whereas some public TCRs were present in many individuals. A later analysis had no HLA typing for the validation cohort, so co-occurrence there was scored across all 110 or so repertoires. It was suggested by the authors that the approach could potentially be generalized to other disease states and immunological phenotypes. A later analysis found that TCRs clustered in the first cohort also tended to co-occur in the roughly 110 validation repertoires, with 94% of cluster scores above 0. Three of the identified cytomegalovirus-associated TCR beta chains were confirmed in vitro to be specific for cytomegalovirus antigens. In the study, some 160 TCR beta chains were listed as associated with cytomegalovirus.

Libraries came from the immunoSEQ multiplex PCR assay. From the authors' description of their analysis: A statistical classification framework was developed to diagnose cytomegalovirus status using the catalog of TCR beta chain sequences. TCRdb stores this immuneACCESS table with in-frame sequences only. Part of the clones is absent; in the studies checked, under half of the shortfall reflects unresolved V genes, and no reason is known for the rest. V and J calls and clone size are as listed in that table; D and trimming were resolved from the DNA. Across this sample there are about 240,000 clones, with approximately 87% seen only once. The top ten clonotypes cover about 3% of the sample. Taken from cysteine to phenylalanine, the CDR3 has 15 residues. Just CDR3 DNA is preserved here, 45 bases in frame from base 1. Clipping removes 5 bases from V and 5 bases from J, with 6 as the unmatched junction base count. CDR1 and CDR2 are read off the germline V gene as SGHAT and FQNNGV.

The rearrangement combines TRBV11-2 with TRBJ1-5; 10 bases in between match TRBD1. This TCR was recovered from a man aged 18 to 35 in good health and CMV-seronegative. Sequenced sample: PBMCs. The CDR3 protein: CASSRGQGFHQPQHF. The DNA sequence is TGTGCCAGCAGCCGGGGACAGGGGTTCCATCAGCCCCAGCATTTT.